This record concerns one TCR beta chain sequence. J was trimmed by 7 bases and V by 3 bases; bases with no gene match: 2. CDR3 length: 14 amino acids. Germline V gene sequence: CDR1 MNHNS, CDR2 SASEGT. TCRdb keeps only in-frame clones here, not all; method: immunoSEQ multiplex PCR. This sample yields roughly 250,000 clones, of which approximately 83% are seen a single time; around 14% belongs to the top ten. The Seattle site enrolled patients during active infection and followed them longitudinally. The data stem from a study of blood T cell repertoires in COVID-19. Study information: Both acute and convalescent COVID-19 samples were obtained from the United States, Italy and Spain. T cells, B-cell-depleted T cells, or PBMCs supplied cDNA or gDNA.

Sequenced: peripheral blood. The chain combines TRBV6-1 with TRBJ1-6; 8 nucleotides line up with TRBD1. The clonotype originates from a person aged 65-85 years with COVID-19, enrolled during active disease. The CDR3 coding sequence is TGTGCCAGCAGTGAGACAGGGGCAAATTCACCCCTCCACTTT. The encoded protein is CASSETGANSPLHF.